This TCR beta chain appears in the sequencing data of a study of glioma-infiltrating T cells after dendritic cell vaccination. Study-wide background: Dendritic cell vaccine was injected intradermally three times, biweekly.

Time point indicated: after dendritic cell vaccination, including at tumor progression/relapse. Selection required adequate fresh-frozen tumor tissue plus more than two years' survival data. Before vaccination, two weeks after the third vaccination, and at progression, PBMC were collected. Germline CDR1 reads MNHEY; CDR2 reads SMNVEV (reference sequence). Trimming took 4 bases from V and 7 from J, leaving 14 bases between them. There are 13 residues in the CDR3. Profiling relied on immunoSEQ multiplex PCR, and the TCRdb table lists in-frame clones only, not all of them. The repertoire includes about 64,000 clones, around nine tenths of them detected once, and about 9.9% sits in the top ten.

Here the sequenced sample was blood, taken after dendritic cell vaccination. The clonotype originates from a human donor with glioblastoma. The gene calls are TRBV27 and TRBJ2-7; tentative D call: TRBD2 (7 bases). CDR3 coding DNA: TGTGCCAGCAGTTACGAGGAGGGGGGGGAGCAGTACTTC. As protein: CASSYEEGGEQYF.